The 7 T cell receptor beta chains listed next were all sequenced from one sample in a study of blood T cell repertoires in COVID-19. Repertoires were generated with immunoSEQ multiplex PCR, while TCRdb's copy carries only in-frame clones and drops some. The sample records about 330,000 clones, roughly 83% being singletons. Sequencing was performed on peripheral blood. Every receptor here comes from a woman aged 50 to 60 with acute or convalescent COVID-19.

CDR3 sequence (DNA): TGTGCCAGTAGTATAATTTCAGGGGTCGATCAGCCCCAGCATTTT. This codes for CASSIISGVDQPQHF. V and J are TRBV19 and TRBJ1-5; TRBD1 is a possible D gene (6 bases). CDR1 and CDR2 from the germline V gene are LNHDA and SQIVND (reference sequence). The V end lost 2 bases, the J end lost 5 bases, and 13 bases lay between the germline ends. This CDR3 region has 15 residues. Full variable domain (rest looked up from reference TRBV19 and TRBJ1-5): DGGITQSPKYLFRKEGQNVTLSCEQNLNHDAMYWYRQDPGQGLRLIYYSQIVNDFQKGDIAEGYSVSREKKESFPLTVTSAQKNPTAFYLCASSIISGVDQPQHFGDGTRLSIL.

This clone was seen just once. This sequence joins TRBV11-2 and TRBJ2-1, with TRBD1 as a possible D gene (6 bases). V lost 1 base to trimming and J lost 7 bases, with 11 bases between them. CDR1 SGHAT and CDR2 FQNNGV come from the germline V gene. This CDR3 has 14 residues. CDR3 region: CASSLGAGENEQFF. CDR3 DNA: TGTGCCAGCAGCTTAGGCGCAGGGGAAAATGAGCAGTTCTTC.

The rearrangement links TRBV19 to TRBJ1-1; 9 bases agree with TRBD1. The CDR3 is made up of 13 amino acids. With 10 bases clipped from V and 5 bases from J, the junction kept 8 bases outside the gene matches. Germline V gene lookup returns CDR1 LNHDA and CDR2 SQIVND (reference sequence). CDR3 sequence: CATWDRVETEAFF. For the CDR3, the DNA is TGTGCCACGTGGGACAGGGTCGAGACTGAAGCTTTCTTT.

CDR3 region: CASSQEGGLGILETQYF. In DNA form, the CDR3 reads TGTGCCAGCAGCCAAGAGGGGGGACTAGGCATCCTGGAGACCCAGTACTTC. The chain links TRBV4-2 to TRBJ2-5; 8 nucleotides match TRBD2. Per the germline V gene, CDR1 is LGHNA and CDR2 is YNFKEQ. The length of the CDR3 is 17 residues. Germline trimming cut 0 bases from V and 5 bases from J; bases unmatched to any gene: 11.

The J gene is TRBJ2-7, the V gene TRBV5-1; 14 bases fit TRBD2. Germline-derived CDR1 and CDR2 are SGHRS and YFSETQ. This CDR3 contains 19 residues. With 0 bases clipped from V and 4 bases from J, the junction kept 12 bases outside the gene matches. The CDR3 here is CASSLGSRLAGGLRYEQYF. For the CDR3, the DNA is TGCGCCAGCAGCTTGGGCTCGCGACTAGCGGGAGGGTTGCGATACGAGCAGTACTTC. The full variable domain, in which reference TRBV5-1 and TRBJ2-7 provide the parts outside the CDR3, is KAGVTQTPRYLIKTRGQQVTLSCSPISGHRSVSWYQQTPGQGLQFLFEYFSETQRNKGNFPGRFSGRQFSNSRSEMNVSTLELGDSALYLCASSLGSRLAGGLRYEQYFGPGTRLTVT.

V and J are TRBV7-3 and TRBJ2-7, with TRBD1 matching 7 bases. The CDR3 has 14 amino acids. Per germline, CDR1 SGHTA and CDR2 FQGTGA. V lost 2 bases, J lost 4 bases, and 5 bases stayed unmatched. The chain's CDR3 is CASSLDRAAYEQYF. CDR3 DNA sequence: TGTGCCAGCAGCTTAGACAGGGCGGCATACGAGCAGTACTTC.

The chain combines TRBV19 with TRBJ2-2; 7 bases map to TRBD2. V was clipped by 4 bases and J by 6 bases; unmatched bases: 11. Germline CDR1 reads LNHDA; CDR2 reads SQIVND (reference sequence). This CDR3 has 16 residues. CDR3 sequence reads: CASSKFGLVTAGELFF. The CDR3 bases are TGTGCCAGTAGTAAGTTCGGACTAGTGACGGCCGGGGAGCTGTTTTTT.